This T cell receptor beta chain came from a study of blood T cell repertoires in COVID-19. Study-wide background: Sources were T cells, B-cell-depleted T cells, or PBMCs; the material itself was cDNA or gDNA.

The CDR3 has 15 residues. Germline CDR1 and CDR2: SGDLS and YYNGEE. Trimming removed 3 bases from V and 3 bases from J; junction bases left unmatched: 7. Generated by immunoSEQ multiplex PCR, the TCRdb table keeps only in-frame clones and is missing some. The sample includes approximately 200,000 clones, approximately 86% of them seen just once. The chain has TRBV9 and TRBJ1-1; 8 bases are shared with TRBD1. The receptor's source is a woman aged 25 to 39 who had been exposed to COVID-19. Material for sequencing was PBMCs or T cells enriched from blood (not recorded which). The CDR3 reads CASSAQGAKYTEAFF. For the CDR3, the DNA is TGTGCCAGCAGCGCTCAGGGGGCCAAGTACACTGAAGCTTTCTTT.